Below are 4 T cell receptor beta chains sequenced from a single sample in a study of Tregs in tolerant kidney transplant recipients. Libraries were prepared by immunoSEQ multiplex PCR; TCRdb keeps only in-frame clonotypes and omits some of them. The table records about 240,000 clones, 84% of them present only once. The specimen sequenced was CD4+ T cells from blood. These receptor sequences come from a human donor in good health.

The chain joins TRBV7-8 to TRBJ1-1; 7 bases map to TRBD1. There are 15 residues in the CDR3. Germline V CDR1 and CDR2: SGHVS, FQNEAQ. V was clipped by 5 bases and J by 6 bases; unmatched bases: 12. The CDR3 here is CASSTRQGRRAEAFF. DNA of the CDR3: TGTGCCAGCAGCACCCGACAGGGACGGAGAGCTGAAGCTTTCTTT. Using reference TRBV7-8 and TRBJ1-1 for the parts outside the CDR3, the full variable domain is GAGVSQSPRYKVAKRGQDVALRCDPISGHVSLFWYQQALGQGPEFLTYFQNEAQLDKSGLPSDRFFAERPEGSVSTLKIQRTQQEDSAVYLCASSTRQGRRAEAFFGQGTRLTVV.

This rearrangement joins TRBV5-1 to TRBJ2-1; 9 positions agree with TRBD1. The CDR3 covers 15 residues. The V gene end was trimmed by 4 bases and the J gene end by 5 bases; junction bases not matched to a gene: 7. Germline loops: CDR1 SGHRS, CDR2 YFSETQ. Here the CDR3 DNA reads TGCGCCAGCAGCAGGGGACAGGGTCCGAACAATGAGCAGTTCTTC. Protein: CASSRGQGPNNEQFF.

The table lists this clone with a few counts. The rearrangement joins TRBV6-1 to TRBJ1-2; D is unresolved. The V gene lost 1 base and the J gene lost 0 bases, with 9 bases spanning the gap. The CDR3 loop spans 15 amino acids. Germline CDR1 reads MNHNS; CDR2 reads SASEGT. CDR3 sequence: CASSEGWKTNYGYTF. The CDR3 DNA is TGTGCCAGCAGTGAAGGGTGGAAGACTAACTATGGCTACACCTTC.

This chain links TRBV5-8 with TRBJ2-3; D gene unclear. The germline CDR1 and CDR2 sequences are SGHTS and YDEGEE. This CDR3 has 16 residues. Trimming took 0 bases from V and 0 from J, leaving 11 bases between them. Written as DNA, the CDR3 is TGTGCCAGCAGCTTGGCCGCCTACCTTAGCACAGATACGCAGTATTTT. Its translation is CASSLAAYLSTDTQYF.